The clone carrying this TCR beta chain was observed a few times. This entry is derived from a study of blood T cell repertoires in COVID-19. Original handling: From reference gene primer amplification, estimates of nucleated cell counts were derived. The method was immunoSEQ multiplex PCR; TCRdb's version includes in-frame clones alone and lacks a portion of them. That table supplies the V and J calls and clone size; D and trimming were determined from the DNA. The sample comprises some 170,000 clones, 60% to 80% of which are singletons, and roughly 17% rests with the top ten. Germline CDR1 is SNHLY and CDR2 is FYNNEI. The CDR3 extends over 14 amino acids. Between the trimmed V and J ends, which lost 6 bases and 0 bases, there was a span of 11 bases.

This TCR was sampled from a woman in her forties or fifties who had recovered from COVID-19. Sequencing was done on a sample of PBMCs or T cells enriched from blood (not recorded which). This sequence joins TRBV2 and TRBJ1-2; maybe TRBD1 (5 bases). The chain's CDR3 is CASRLDNSNYGYTF. CDR3 bases: TGTGCCAGCAGATTGGACAATTCTAACTATGGCTACACCTTC.